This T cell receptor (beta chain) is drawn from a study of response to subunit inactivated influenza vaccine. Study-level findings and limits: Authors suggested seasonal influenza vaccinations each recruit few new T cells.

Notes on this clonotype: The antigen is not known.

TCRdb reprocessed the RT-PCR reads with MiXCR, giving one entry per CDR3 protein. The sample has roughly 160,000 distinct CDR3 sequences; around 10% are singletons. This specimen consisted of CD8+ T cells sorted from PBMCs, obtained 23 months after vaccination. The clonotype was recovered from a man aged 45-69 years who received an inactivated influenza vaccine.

The DNA of the CDR3 is TGTGCCAGTAGTATCGCTACTAGCGGGGGGAGTTGGAATGAGCAGTTCTTC. Protein: CASSIATSGGSWNEQFF. This chain uses TRBV19 with TRBJ2-1; TRBD2 matches at 12 bases. The J segment lost 7 bases and the V segment lost 3 bases, leaving 10 bases of the junction unmatched. The CDR3 runs to 17 residues. Germline V gives CDR1 LNHDA, CDR2 SQIVND (reference sequence).